This entry features one TCR beta chain sequence. The germline V gene has CDR1 KGHSH and CDR2 LQKENI. The CDR3 is 13 residues long. V gave up 2 bases and J gave up 5 bases, with 6 bases separating them. This entry belongs to a study of blood T cell repertoires in COVID-19. Across the study: There were acute and convalescent COVID-19 samples, and they came from the United States, Italy and Spain.

Per the authors' pipeline: Cell counts per sample came from amplifying reference gene primers. Assay: immunoSEQ multiplex PCR; the TCRdb copy retains only in-frame clones and omits some. That table supplies the V and J calls and clone size; D and trimming were determined from the DNA. The sample lists 88,000 or so clones, roughly 80% occurring once. This rearrangement joins TRBV18 to TRBJ1-4; D remains unclear. The TCR sequence derives from a human donor in a cohort sampled during active COVID-19. What was sequenced was peripheral blood. CDR3 amino acids: CASSPGPNEKLFF. CDR3 coding DNA: TGTGCCAGCTCACCAGGGCCCAATGAAAAACTGTTTTTT.